This TCR beta chain was captured by sequencing in a study of blood T cell repertoires in COVID-19. This table comes from immunoSEQ multiplex PCR, and its TCRdb copy is limited to in-frame clones, with some not included. The sample includes roughly 190,000 clones, around 83% of them seen just once. The sample comprised PBMCs or T cells enriched from blood (not recorded which). The TCR was taken from a woman aged 40 to 50 in a cohort exposed to, infected with or recovered from COVID-19 (not recorded which).

This chain's CDR3 is CASSQRQGRGEKLFF. CDR3 sequence (DNA): TGCGCCAGCAGCCAGAGACAGGGAAGGGGTGAAAAACTGTTTTTT. The genes are TRBV4-1 and TRBJ1-4, with 7 bases lining up with TRBD1. This CDR3 is built from 15 residues. Germline V lookup: CDR1 MGHRA, CDR2 YSYEKL. V was clipped by 3 bases and J by 7 bases; unmatched bases: 8.